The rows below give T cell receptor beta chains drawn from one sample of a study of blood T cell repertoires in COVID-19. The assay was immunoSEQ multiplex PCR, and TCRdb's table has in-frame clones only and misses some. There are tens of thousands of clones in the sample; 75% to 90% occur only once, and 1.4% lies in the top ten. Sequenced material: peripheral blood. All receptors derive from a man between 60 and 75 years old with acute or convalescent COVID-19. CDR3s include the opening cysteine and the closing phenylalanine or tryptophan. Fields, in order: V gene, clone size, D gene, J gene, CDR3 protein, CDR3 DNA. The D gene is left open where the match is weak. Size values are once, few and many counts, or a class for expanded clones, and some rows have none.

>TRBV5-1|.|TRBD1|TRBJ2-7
CASSYSTGATYEQYF
TGCGCCAGCAGCTACTCGACAGGGGCTACCTACGAGCAGTACTTC
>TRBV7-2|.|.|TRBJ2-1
CASSLNPSGLSNEQFF
TGTGCCAGCAGCTTAAACCCGTCGGGACTTTCTAATGAGCAGTTCTTC
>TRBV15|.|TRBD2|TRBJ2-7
CATSRELAVYEQYF
TGTGCCACCAGCAGAGAACTAGCGGTCTACGAGCAGTACTTC
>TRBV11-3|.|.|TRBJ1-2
CASSLQGRDGYTF
TGTGCCAGCAGCTTACAGGGGCGGGATGGCTACACCTTC
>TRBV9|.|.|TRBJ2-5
CASSTGTHQETQYF
TGTGCCAGCAGCACGGGGACACACCAAGAGACCCAGTACTTC
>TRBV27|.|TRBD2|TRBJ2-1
CASSLLRGEREGLQFF
TGTGCCAGCAGTTTATTGAGGGGCGAGCGGGAGGGTCTGCAGTTCTTC
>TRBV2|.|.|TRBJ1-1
CARGGREASTEAFF
TGTGCCAGGGGGGGACGGGAGGCGTCCACTGAAGCTTTCTTT
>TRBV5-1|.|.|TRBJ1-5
CASSLDGRGIDGNQPQHF
TGCGCCAGCAGCTTGGACGGCAGGGGAATTGATGGCAATCAGCCCCAGCATTTT
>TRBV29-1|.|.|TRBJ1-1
CSVGQSGTTEAFF
TGCAGCGTGGGACAATCGGGGACCACTGAAGCTTTCTTT
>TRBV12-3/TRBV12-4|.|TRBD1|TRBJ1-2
CATQGDYGYTF
TGTGCCACTCAGGGGGACTATGGCTACACCTTC
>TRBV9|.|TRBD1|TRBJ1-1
CASSLTGGARTEAFF
TGTGCCAGCAGCTTGACAGGGGGCGCGAGGACTGAAGCTTTCTTT
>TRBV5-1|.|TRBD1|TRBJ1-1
CASSLMKQGDSEAFF
TGCGCCAGCAGCCTTATGAAACAGGGGGACTCTGAAGCTTTCTTT
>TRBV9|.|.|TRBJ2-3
CASSDPRGSTDTQYF
TGTGCCAGCAGCGATCCCAGGGGTAGCACAGATACGCAGTATTTT
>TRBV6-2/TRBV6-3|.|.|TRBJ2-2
CASSYRTTLGTGELFF
TGTGCCAGCAGTTACAGGACTACACTTGGGACCGGGGAGCTGTTTTTT
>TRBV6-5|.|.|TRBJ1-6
CASSLEGRGDSPLHF
TGTGCCAGCAGCTTAGAGGGCAGGGGTGATTCACCCCTCCACTTT
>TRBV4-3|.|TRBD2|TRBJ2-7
CASSQGLAGGYEQYF
TGCGCCAGCAGCCAAGGGCTAGCGGGAGGCTACGAGCAGTACTTC
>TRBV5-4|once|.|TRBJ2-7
CASSFRTPPYEQYF
TGTGCCAGCAGCTTTCGTACTCCCCCCTACGAGCAGTACTTC
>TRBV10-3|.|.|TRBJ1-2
CAISEGKTRQVGYTF
TGTGCCATCAGTGAAGGGAAGACTAGGCAGGTGGGCTACACCTTC
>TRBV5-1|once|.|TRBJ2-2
CASSLGGFSNTGELFF
TGCGCCAGCAGCTTGGGAGGGTTCTCCAACACCGGGGAGCTGTTTTTT
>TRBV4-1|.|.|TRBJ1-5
CASSSQGGGIQPQHF
TGCGCCAGCAGCAGCCAAGGGGGAGGGATTCAGCCCCAGCATTTT
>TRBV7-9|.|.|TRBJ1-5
CASANSNQPQHF
TGTGCCAGCGCGAATAGCAATCAGCCCCAGCATTTT
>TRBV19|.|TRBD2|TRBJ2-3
CASRPTSGRTDTQYF
TGTGCCAGTAGACCGACTAGCGGGAGAACAGATACGCAGTATTTT
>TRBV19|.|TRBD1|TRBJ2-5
CASSSTDRGAQYF
TGTGCCAGTAGTTCCACCGACAGGGGGGCCCAGTACTTC
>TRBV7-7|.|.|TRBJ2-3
CASSLVAGPSTDTQYF
TGTGCTAGCAGCTTAGTGGCAGGTCCAAGCACAGATACGCAGTATTTT
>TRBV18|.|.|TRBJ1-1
CASSPRQAFMNTEAFF
TGTGCCAGCTCACCACGGCAGGCCTTCATGAACACTGAAGCTTTCTTT
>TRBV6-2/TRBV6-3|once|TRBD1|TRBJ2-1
CASSYEGTDYNEQFF
TGTGCCAGCAGTTACGAGGGGACAGACTACAATGAGCAGTTCTTC
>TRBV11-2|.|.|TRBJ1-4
CASSLKARGQLFF
TGTGCCAGCAGCTTAAAGGCCAGGGGCCAACTGTTTTTT
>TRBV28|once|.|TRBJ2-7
CASRAGGQGSYEQYF
TGTGCCAGCAGGGCGGGGGGACAGGGCTCCTACGAGCAGTACTTC
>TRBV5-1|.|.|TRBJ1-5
CASSRDTNQPQHF
TGCGCCAGCAGCCGGGACACCAATCAGCCCCAGCATTTT
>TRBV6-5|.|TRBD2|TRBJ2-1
CASSYASGRSVYEQFF
TGTGCCAGCAGTTACGCTAGCGGGAGGTCCGTGTATGAGCAGTTCTTC
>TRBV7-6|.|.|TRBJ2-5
CASSLAMQGLQETQYF
TGTGCCAGCAGCTTAGCCATGCAGGGCCTCCAAGAGACCCAGTACTTC
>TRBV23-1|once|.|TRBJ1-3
CASRKWCSKKGVDSGNTIYF
TGCGCCAGCAGGAAGTGGTGTTCGAAAAAAGGGGTCGACTCTGGAAACACCATATATTTT